The T cell receptor beta chain described here comes from a study of T cell responses to AZD1222 COVID-19 vaccine. This clone was seen just once. The V end lost 2 bases, the J end lost 5 bases, and 13 bases lay between the germline ends. CDR3 length: 15 amino acids. Germline values: CDR1 SGDLS, CDR2 YYNGEE. Clones were read by immunoSEQ multiplex PCR, and TCRdb kept only the in-frame ones, dropping some. The repertoire consists of 80,000 or so clones, with about 82% occurring once and the leading ten covering approximately 2.8%. This receptor was obtained from an adult in good health. The chain is built from TRBV9 and TRBJ1-4; D call uncertain. This sample comprised peripheral blood, obtained on day 0 of AZD1222 vaccination. CDR3 in DNA: TGTGCCAGCAGCGTCCAACCGATCCCCAATGAAAAACTGTTTTTT. Encoded protein: CASSVQPIPNEKLFF.